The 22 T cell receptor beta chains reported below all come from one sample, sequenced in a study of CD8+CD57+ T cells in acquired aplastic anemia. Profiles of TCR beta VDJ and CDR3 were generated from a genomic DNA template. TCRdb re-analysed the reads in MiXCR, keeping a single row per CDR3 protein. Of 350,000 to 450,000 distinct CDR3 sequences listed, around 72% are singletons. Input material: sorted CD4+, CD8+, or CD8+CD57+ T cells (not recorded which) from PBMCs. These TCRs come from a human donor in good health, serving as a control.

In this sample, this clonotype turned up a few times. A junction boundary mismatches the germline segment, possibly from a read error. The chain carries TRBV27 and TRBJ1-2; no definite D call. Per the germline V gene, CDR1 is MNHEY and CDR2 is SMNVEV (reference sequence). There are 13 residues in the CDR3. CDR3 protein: CVSSLPDLRSYTF. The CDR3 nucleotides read TGTGTCAGCAGTTTGCCCGACCTGAGAAGCTACACCTTC.

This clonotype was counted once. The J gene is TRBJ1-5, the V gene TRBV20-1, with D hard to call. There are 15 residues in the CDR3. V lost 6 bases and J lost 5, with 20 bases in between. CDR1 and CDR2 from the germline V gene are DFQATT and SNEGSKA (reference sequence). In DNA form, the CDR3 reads TGCAGTGCAAAAGGCCAGCTAGCGAGTGATCAGCCCCAGCATTTT. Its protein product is CSAKGQLASDQPQHF.

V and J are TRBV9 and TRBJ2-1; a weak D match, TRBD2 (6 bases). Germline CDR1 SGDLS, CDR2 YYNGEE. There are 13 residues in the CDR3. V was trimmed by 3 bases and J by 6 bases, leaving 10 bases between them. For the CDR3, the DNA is TGTGCCAGCAGCGCACTGGGGGGCAATGAGCAGTTCTTC. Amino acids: CASSALGGNEQFF.

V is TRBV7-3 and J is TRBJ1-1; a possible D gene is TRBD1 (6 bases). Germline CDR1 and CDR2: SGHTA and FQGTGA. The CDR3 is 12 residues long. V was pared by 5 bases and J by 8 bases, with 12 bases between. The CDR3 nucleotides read TGTGCCAGCAGCCAAGAAGGGGGAGAAGCTTTCTTT. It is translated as CASSQEGGEAFF.

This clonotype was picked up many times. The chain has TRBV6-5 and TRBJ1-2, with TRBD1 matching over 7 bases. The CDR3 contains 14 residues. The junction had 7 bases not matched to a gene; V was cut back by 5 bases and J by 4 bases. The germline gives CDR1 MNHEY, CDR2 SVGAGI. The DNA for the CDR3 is TGTGCCAGCAGTGGGACCTCAGGGGGCTATGGCTACACCTTC. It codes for CASSGTSGGYGYTF.

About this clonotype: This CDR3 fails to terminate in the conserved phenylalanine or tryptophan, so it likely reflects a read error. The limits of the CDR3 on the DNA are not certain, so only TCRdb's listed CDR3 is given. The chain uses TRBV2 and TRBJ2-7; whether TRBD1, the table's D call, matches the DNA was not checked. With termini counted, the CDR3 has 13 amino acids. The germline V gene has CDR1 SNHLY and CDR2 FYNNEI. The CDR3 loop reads CASSDEDRVISSL.

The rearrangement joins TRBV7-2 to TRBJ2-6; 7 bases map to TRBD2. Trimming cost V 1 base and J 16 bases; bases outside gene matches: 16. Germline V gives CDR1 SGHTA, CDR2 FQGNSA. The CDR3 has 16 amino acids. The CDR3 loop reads CASSLDGGGGYEQLTF. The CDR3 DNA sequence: TGTGCCAGCAGCTTAGATGGGGGGGGAGGCTACGAGCAGCTGACTTTC. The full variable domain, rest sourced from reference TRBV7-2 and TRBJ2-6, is GAGVSQSPSNKVTEKGKDVELRCDPISGHTALYWYRQSLGQGLEFLIYFQGNSAPDKSGLPSDRFSAERTGGSVSTLTIQRTQQEDSAVYLCASSLDGGGGYEQLTFGAGSRLTVL.

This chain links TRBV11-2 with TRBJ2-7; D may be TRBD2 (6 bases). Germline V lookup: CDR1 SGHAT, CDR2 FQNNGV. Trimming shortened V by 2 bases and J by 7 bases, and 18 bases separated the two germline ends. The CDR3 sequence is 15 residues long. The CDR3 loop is CASSLLRERLWEQYF. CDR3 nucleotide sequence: TGTGCCAGCAGCTTATTACGGGAGAGGCTTTGGGAGCAGTACTTC. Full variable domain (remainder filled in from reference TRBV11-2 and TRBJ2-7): EAGVAQSPRYKIIEKRQSVAFWCNPISGHATLYWYQQILGQGPKLLIQFQNNGVVDDSQLPKDRFSAERLKGVDSTLKIQPAKLEDSAVYLCASSLLRERLWEQYFGPGTRLTVT.

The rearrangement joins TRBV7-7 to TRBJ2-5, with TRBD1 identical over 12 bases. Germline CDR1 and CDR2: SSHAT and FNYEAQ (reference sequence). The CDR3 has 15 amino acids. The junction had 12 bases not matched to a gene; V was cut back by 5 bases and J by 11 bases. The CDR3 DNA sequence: TGTGCCAGCAGCGCAGGGACAGGGGGCTTTGAAAAACAGTACTTC. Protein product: CASSAGTGGFEKQYF.

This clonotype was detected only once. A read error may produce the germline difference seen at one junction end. In DNA form, the CDR3 reads TGTGCCATCAGTTTAACCCGTAGCGGGAACTACAATGAGCAGTTCTTC. Its translation: CAISLTRSGNYNEQFF. The genes are TRBV6-5 and TRBJ2-1; 8 nucleotides match TRBD2. CDR1 is MNHEY, CDR2 SVGAGI, per germline. This CDR3 is 16 amino acids long.

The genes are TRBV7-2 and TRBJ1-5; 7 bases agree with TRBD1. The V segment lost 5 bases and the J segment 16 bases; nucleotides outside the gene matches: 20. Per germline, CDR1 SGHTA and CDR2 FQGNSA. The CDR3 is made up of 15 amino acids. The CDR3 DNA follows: TGTGCCAGCAGCACGCTACAGGGGTGGGATACTGAAGCTCATTTT. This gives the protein CASSTLQGWDTEAHF.

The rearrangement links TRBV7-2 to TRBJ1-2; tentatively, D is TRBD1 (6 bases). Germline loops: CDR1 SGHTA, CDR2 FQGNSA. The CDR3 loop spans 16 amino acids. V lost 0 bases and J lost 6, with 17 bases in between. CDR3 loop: CASSLAWGRGGDGYTF. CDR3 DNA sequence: TGTGCCAGCAGCTTAGCTTGGGGGAGAGGGGGGGATGGCTACACCTTC.

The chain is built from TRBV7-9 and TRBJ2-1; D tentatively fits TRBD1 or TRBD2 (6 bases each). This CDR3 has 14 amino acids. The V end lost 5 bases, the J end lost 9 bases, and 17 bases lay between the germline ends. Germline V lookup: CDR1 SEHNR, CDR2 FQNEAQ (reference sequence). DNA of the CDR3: TGTGCCAGCAGCGACCCGACCGGGGGCAGTGAGCAGTTCTTC. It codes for CASSDPTGGSEQFF.

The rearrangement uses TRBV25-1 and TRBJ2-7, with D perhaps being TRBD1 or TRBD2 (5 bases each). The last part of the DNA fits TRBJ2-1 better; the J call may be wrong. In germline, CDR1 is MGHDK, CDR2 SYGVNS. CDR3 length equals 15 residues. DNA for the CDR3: TGTGCCAGCACCGGGGTGGGTCAGGGCACCTACGAGCAGTTCTTC. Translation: CASTGVGQGTYEQFF.

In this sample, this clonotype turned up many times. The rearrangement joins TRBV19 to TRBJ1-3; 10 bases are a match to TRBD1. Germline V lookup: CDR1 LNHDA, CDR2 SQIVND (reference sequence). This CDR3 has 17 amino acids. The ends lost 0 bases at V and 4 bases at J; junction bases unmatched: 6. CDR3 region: CASSIDTGTGAGNTIYF. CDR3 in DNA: TGTGCCAGTAGTATAGATACCGGGACAGGGGCCGGAAACACCATATATTTT.

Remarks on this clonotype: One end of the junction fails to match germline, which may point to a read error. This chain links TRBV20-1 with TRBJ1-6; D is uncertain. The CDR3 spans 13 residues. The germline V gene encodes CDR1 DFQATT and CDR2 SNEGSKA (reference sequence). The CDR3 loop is CSASLPAGSTLHF. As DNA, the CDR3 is TGCAGTGCTTCCCTCCCAGCGGGTTCAACCCTCCACTTT.

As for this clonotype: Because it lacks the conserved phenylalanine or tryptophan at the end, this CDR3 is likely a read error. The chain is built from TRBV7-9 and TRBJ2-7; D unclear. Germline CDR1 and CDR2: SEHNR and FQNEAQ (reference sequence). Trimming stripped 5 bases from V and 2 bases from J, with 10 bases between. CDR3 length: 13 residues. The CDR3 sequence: CASSPQRPYEQYL. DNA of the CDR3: TGTGCCAGCAGCCCGCAACGGCCCTACGAGCAGTACCTC.

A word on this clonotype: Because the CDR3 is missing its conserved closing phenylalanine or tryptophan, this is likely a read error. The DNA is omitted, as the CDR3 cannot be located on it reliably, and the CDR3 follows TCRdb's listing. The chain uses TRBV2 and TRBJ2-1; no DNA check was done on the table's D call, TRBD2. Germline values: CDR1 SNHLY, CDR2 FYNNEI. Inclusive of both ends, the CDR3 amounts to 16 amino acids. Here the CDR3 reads CASSRQGGLTGELLFG.

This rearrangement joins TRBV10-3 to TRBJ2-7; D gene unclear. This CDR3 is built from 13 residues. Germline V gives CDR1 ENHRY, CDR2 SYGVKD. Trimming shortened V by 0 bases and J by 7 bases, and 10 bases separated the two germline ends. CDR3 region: CAISESEAIEQYF. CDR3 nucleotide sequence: TGTGCCATCAGTGAGTCAGAGGCCATTGAGCAGTACTTC.

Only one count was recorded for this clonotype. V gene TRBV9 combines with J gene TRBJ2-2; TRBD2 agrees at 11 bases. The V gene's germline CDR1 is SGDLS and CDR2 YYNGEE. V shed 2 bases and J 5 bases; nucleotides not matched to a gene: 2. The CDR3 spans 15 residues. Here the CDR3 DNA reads TGTGCCAGCAGCGTGACTAGCGGGAAAACCGGGGAGCTGTTTTTT. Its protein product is CASSVTSGKTGELFF.

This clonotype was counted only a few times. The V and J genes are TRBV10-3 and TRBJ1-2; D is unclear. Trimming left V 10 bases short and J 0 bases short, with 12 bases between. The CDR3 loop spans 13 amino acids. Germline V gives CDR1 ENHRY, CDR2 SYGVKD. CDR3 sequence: CATTSHSNYGYTF. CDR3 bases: TGTGCCACCACCTCGCACTCTAACTATGGCTACACCTTC.

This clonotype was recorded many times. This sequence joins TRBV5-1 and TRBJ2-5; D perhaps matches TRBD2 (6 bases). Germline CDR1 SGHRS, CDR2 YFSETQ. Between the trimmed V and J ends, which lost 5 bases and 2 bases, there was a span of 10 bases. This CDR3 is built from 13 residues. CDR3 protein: CASRPGLQETQYF. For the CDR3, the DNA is TGCGCCAGCAGGCCCGGACTACAAGAGACCCAGTACTTC. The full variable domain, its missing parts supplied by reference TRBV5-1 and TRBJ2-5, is KAGVTQTPRYLIKTRGQQVTLSCSPISGHRSVSWYQQTPGQGLQFLFEYFSETQRNKGNFPGRFSGRQFSNSRSEMNVSTLELGDSALYLCASRPGLQETQYFGPGTRLLVL.